The present TCR beta chain was sequenced within a study of prognosis after radiotherapy for stage I lung cancer (dated by TCRdb to the early 2020s). Regarding the study in general: Between April 2018 and 2019, under 20 stage I NSCLC patients were enrolled in Nanjing, China. All patients were regarded as medically inoperable, because of comorbidities in about a dozen patients and refusal of surgery in six or seven patients. No patient received concurrent therapy alongside SBRT. For each of the 20 or so patients, one blood sample was taken before SBRT and one after, so the study sequenced 38 samples in total. About 20% of the 19 patients developed distant metastases after SBRT, at a median of around 7 months; the other 15 showed no significant progression. Several patients had oligometastatic NSCLC after their primary tumor was surgically resected, and about 15 patients had newly diagnosed primary stage I lung tumors. Peripheral blood TCR beta repertoires were profiled in stage I NSCLC patients before and after stereotactic body radiotherapy, and the repertoires were related to distant failure. The cohort included about a dozen men and five to seven women, with a median age of approximately 75 years and a range of about 53 to 95 years. SBRT was given in 3 to 5 fractions with a biologically effective dose of at least 100 Gy, using image-guided IMRT or VMAT. Eleven to twelve patients had adenocarcinoma and roughly 7 had squamous cell carcinoma as the tumor histology.

This clonotype is termed medium-sized (0.01 to 0.1%). No cognate antigen has been identified for it. Base qualities are not provided; no much larger clone lies one nucleotide away. Broad study findings and their caveats: After SBRT, the count of unique TCR clones dropped from a median of around 10,000 beforehand to approximately 7,300 afterward (Wilcoxon paired P=0.011). Post-SBRT Shannon entropy and its change from baseline were lower in patients who developed distant metastases; baseline Shannon entropy was not associated with metastases. Limitations of the study included a small cohort and short follow-up, and the study findings need independent validation. Whether the expanded TCR clones were tumor-specific was not determined. No adjustment for multiple comparisons was applied to any of the reported P values. Differences in TRBV and TRBJ usage frequencies by metastasis status were reportedly observed in two V genes at baseline and in fewer than 10 V and two J genes after SBRT.

From the cysteine through the phenylalanine, the CDR3 covers 15 amino acids. The DNA shown is the 45-base CDR3, in frame from base 1. V is clipped by 3 bases and J by 0 bases, and the sequence between their germline boundaries is 9 bases long. From the germline V gene (reference sequence), CDR1 is LNHDA and CDR2 is SQIVND. Two rounds of multiplex PCR were performed to amplify the TCR beta CDR3 region from genomic DNA. In the first PCR round, primers specific to each TRBV and TRBJ gene were used, and the primer sequences were filed in Chinese patent CN105087789A. Universal primers were used in the second round of PCR. The Roche High Pure PCR Template Preparation Kit was used to extract genomic DNA from the frozen PBMCs. An Illumina HiSeq 3000 was used to sequence the libraries paired-end with 151 bp reads. The study's processing was this. Raw reads lacking the multiplex PCR primer sequences were removed with CutAdapt. Using PEAR, the high-quality paired reads were merged into contigs. TRB V, D and J gene segments were assigned to each contig with MiXCR by alignment to reference sequences. CDR3 sequences were clustered by base quality and sequence similarity to remove sequencing errors. Shannon entropy, normalized by the natural log of the productive TCR sequence number, served as the measure of diversity. To get clonality, Shannon entropy was divided by the natural log of the number of unique clonotypes, and that result was subtracted from one. Using the Youden index from ROC curves, the researchers picked the repertoire-metric cut-offs for progression-free survival, and all analyses were carried out in R 3.5.3. In TCRdb, the public reads were trimmed at Q25 with fastp and aligned with MiXCR, with productive beta chains retained. Every distinct CDR3 protein forms one entry, paired with its most common genes and DNA. These V and J calls originate from TCRdb's pipeline instead of the authors' own analysis. The sample records 25,000 to 30,000 distinct CDR3 sequences, 31% of which are singletons. Jointly, the top ten make up around 10% of the sample.

All patients had node-negative disease on CT and PET/CT, and none had a history of other malignancies or prior chemotherapy or radiotherapy. At each of the two time points, around 5.9 milliliters of peripheral venous blood were collected into EDTA tubes. Ficoll-Paque Plus density-gradient centrifugation was used to isolate PBMCs. Samples were stored at -80°C immediately after collection until analysis. The sequence came from a donor over 45 with non-small cell lung cancer. The V and J genes are TRBV19 and TRBJ2-1; there is no confident call for the D gene. The sample consisted of PBMCs, taken before or after stereotactic body radiation therapy (not recorded which). The nucleotides read TGTGCCAGTAGTATGACGGAGTCCTCCTACAATGAGCAGTTCTTC. Translated, it gives CASSMTESSYNEQFF.